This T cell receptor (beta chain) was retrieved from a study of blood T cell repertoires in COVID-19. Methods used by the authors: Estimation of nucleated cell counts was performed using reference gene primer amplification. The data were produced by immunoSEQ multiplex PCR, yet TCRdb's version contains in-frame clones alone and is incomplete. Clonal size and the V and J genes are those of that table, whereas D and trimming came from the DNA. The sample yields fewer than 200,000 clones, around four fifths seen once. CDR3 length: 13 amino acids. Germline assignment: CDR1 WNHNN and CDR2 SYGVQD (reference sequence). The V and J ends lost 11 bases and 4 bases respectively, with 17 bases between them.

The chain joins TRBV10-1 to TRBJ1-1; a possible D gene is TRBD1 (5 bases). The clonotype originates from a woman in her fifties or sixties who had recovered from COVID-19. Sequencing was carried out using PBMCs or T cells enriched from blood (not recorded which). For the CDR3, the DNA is TGCGCCGTAACCCAGGGTCTCGGCACTGAAGCTTTCTTT. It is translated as CAVTQGLGTEAFF.